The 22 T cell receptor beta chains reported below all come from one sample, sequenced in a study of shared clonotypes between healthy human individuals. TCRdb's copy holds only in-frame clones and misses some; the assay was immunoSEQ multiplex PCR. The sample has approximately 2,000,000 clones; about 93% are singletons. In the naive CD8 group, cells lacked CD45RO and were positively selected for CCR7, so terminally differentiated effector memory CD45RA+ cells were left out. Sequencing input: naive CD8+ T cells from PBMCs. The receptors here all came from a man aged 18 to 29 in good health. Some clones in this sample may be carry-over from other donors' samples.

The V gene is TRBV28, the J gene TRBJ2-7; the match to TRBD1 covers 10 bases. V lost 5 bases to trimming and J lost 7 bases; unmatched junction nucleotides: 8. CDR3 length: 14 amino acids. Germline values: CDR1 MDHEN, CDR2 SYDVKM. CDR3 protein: CASSVTGGGEEQYF. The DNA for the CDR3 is TGTGCCAGCAGTGTGACAGGGGGCGGGGAAGAGCAGTACTTC.

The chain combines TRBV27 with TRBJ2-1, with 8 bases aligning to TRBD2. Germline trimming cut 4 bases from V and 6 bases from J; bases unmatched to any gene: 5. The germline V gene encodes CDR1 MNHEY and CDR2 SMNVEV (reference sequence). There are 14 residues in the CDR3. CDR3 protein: CASSSIAGFNEQFF. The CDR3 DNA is TGTGCCAGCAGTTCCATAGCGGGATTCAATGAGCAGTTCTTC.

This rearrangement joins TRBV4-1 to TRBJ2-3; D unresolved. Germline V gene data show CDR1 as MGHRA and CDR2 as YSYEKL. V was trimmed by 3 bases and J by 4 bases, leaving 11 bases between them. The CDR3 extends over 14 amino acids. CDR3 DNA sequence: TGCGCCAGCAGCCACCCCGATAGGGCAGATACGCAGTATTTT. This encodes CASSHPDRADTQYF.

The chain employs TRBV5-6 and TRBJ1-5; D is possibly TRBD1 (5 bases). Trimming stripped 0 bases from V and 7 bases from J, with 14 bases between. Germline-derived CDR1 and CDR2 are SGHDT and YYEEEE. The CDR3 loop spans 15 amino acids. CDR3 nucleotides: TGTGCCAGCAGCTTGGCCGGGGAAGGGGAACAGCCCCAGCATTTT. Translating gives CASSLAGEGEQPQHF. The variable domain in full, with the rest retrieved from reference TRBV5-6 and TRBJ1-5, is DAGVTQSPTHLIKTRGQQVTLRCSPKSGHDTVSWYQQALGQGPQFIFQYYEEEERQRGNFPDRFSGHQFPNYSSELNVNALLLGDSALYLCASSLAGEGEQPQHFGDGTRLSIL.

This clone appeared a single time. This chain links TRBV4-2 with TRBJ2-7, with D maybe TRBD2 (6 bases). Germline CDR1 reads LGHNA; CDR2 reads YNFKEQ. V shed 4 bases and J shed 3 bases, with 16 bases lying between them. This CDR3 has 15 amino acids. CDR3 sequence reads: CASSPGGAGYYEQYF. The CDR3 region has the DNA TGTGCCAGCAGCCCCGGAGGGGCAGGGTACTACGAGCAGTACTTC.

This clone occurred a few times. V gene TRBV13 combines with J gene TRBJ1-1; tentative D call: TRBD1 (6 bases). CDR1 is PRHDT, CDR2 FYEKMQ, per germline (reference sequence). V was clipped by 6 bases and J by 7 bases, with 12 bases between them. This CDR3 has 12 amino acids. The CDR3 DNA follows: TGTGCCAGCAGACCGGGACAAGGTGAAGCTTTCTTT. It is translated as CASRPGQGEAFF.

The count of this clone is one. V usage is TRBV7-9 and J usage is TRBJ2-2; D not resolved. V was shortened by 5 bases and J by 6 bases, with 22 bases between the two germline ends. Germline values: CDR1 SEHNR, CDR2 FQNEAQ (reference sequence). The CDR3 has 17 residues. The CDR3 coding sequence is TGTGCCAGCAGCCTTCCCGATGTTGGCAGAACGTCCGGGGAGCTGTTTTTT. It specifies CASSLPDVGRTSGELFF.

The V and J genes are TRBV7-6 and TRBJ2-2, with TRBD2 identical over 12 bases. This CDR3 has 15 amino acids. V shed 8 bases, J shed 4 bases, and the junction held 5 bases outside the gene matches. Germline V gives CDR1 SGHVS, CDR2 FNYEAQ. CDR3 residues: CASQTSGSSTGELFF. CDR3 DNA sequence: TGTGCCAGCCAGACTAGCGGGAGCTCCACCGGGGAGCTGTTTTTT.

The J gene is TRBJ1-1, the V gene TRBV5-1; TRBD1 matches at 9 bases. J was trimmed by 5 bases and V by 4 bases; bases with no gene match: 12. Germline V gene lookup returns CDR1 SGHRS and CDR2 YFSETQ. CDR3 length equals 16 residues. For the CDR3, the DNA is TGCGCCAGCAGCCCCGGAGGGACAGGGTTAGGAACTGAAGCTTTCTTT. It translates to CASSPGGTGLGTEAFF.

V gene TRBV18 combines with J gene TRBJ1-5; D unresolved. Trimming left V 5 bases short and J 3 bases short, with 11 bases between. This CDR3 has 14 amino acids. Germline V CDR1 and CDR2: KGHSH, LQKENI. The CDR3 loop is CASSDEFSNQPQHF. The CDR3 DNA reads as TGTGCCAGCTCAGATGAGTTCTCCAATCAGCCCCAGCATTTT. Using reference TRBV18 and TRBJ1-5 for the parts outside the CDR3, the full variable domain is NAGVMQNPRHLVRRRGQEARLRCSPMKGHSHVYWYRQLPEEGLKFMVYLQKENIIDESGMPKERFSAEFPKEGPSILRIQQVVRGDSAAYFCASSDEFSNQPQHFGDGTRLSIL.

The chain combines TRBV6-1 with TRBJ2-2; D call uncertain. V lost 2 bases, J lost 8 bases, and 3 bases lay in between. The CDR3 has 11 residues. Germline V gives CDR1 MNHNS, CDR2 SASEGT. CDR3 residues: CASSEMGELFF. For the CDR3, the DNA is TGTGCCAGCAGTGAAATGGGGGAGCTGTTTTTT.

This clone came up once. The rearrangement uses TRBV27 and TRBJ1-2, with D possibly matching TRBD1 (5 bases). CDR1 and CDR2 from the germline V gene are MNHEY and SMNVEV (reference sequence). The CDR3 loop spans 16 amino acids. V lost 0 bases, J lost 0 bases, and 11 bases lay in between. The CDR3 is CASSLSMGDANYGYTF. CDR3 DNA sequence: TGTGCCAGCAGTTTATCGATGGGGGACGCTAACTATGGCTACACCTTC.

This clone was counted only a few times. This chain's CDR3 is CASSFGQGVTEAFF. CDR3 DNA: TGTGCCAGCAGCTTCGGACAGGGGGTGACTGAAGCTTTCTTT. The V and J genes are TRBV7-9 and TRBJ1-1; TRBD1 aligns across 10 bases. With 3 bases clipped from V and 5 bases from J, the junction kept 3 bases outside the gene matches. Per germline, CDR1 SEHNR and CDR2 FQNEAQ (reference sequence). There are 14 residues in the CDR3.

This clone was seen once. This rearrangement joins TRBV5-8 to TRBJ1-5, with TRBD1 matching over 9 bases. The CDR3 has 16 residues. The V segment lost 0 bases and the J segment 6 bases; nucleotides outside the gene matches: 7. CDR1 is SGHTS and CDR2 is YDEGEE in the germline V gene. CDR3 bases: TGTGCCAGCAGCTTGGTGTCAGCGGACAGGGGTCAGCCCCAGCATTTT. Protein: CASSLVSADRGQPQHF. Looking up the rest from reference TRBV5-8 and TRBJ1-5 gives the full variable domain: EAGVTQSPTHLIKTRGQQATLRCSPISGHTSVYWYQQALGLGLQFLLWYDEGEERNRGNFPPRFSGRQFPNYSSELNVNALELEDSALYLCASSLVSADRGQPQHFGDGTRLSIL.

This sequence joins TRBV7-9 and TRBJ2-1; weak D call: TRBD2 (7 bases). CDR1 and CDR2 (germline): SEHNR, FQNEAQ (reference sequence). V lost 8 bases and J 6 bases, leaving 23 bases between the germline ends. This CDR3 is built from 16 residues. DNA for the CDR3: TGTGCCAGCCCACTACCAGACGGGGGGCTCAGCAATGAGCAGTTCTTC. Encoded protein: CASPLPDGGLSNEQFF. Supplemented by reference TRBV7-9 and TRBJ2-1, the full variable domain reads DTGVSQNPRHKITKRGQNVTFRCDPISEHNRLYWYRQTLGQGPEFLTYFQNEAQLEKSRLLSDRFSAERPKGSFSTLEIQRTEQGDSAMYLCASPLPDGGLSNEQFFGPGTRLTVL.

CDR3 nucleotides: TGTGCCAGTAGTGACGGCAGGTTTAGCAATCAGCCCCAGCATTTT. Amino acids: CASSDGRFSNQPQHF. This chain links TRBV19 with TRBJ1-5; D remains unclear. The germline V gene encodes CDR1 LNHDA and CDR2 SQIVND (reference sequence). V shed 5 bases and J shed 0 bases, with 11 bases lying between them. The CDR3 consists of 15 residues. Supplemented by reference TRBV19 and TRBJ1-5, the full variable domain reads DGGITQSPKYLFRKEGQNVTLSCEQNLNHDAMYWYRQDPGQGLRLIYYSQIVNDFQKGDIAEGYSVSREKKESFPLTVTSAQKNPTAFYLCASSDGRFSNQPQHFGDGTRLSIL.

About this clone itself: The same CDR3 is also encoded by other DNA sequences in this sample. The CDR3 here is CASSLDRVGTGELFF. The CDR3, as DNA: TGCGCCAGCAGCTTAGACAGGGTAGGAACCGGGGAGCTGTTTTTT. The V gene is TRBV5-1, the J gene TRBJ2-2; 7 nucleotides line up with TRBD1. The CDR3 extends over 15 amino acids. V gave up 2 bases and J gave up 5 bases; unmatched junction bases: 6. Germline values: CDR1 SGHRS, CDR2 YFSETQ. Full variable domain (rest looked up from reference TRBV5-1 and TRBJ2-2): KAGVTQTPRYLIKTRGQQVTLSCSPISGHRSVSWYQQTPGQGLQFLFEYFSETQRNKGNFPGRFSGRQFSNSRSEMNVSTLELGDSALYLCASSLDRVGTGELFFGEGSRLTVL.

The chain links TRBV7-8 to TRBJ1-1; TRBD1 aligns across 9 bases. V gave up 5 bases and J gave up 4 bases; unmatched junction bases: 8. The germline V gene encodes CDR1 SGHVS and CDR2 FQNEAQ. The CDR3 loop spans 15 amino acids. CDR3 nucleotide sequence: TGTGCCAGCAGCCTCCGACAGGGGGTCAGCACTGAAGCTTTCTTT. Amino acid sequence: CASSLRQGVSTEAFF.

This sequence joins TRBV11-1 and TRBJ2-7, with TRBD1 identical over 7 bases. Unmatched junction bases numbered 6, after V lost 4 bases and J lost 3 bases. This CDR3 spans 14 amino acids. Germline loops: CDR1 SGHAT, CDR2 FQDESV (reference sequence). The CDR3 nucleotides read TGTGCCAGCAGCTCAAGACAGGGACACTACGAGCAGTACTTC. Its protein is CASSSRQGHYEQYF.

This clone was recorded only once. In DNA, the CDR3 is TGTGCCAGCAGTGAGGGCTCCCTGCGCCACGAGCAGTACTTC. This codes for CASSEGSLRHEQYF. V gene TRBV2 combines with J gene TRBJ2-7; D is ambiguous. The CDR3 contains 14 residues. Germline loops: CDR1 SNHLY, CDR2 FYNNEI. The V end lost 3 bases, the J end lost 5 bases, and 14 bases lay between the germline ends.

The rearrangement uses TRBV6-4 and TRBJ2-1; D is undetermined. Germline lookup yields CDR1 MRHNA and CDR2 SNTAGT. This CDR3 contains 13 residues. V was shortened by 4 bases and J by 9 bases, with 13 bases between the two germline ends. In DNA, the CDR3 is TGTGCCAGCAGTGTCGGAAGAACGGGTGAGCAGTTCTTC. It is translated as CASSVGRTGEQFF.

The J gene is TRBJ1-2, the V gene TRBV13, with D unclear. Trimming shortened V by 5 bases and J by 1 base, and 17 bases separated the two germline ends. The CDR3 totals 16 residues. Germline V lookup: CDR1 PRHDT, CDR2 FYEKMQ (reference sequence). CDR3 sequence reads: CASSLLGRRLNYGYTF. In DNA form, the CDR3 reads TGTGCCAGCAGCCTCTTAGGGCGGAGACTTAACTATGGCTACACCTTC.